This T cell receptor (beta chain) was recovered during a study of early T cells in non-severe SARS-CoV-2 infection. Turning to the study itself: Bulk RNA from unsorted whole blood was sequenced; chains were unpaired. Study-level results: Using VDJdb, the matching emphasized anti-spike CD8 responses while missing private and CD4 specificities.

Individual cDNA molecules each received unique molecular identifiers attached to them. TCRdb analysed the 5' RACE reads with MiXCR anew, one entry per CDR3 protein. This sample carries about 49,000 distinct CDR3 sequences, around 6% of them seen once, and the ten largest clones take about 3%. The V gene's germline CDR1 is MGHDK and CDR2 SYGVNS. V lost 1 base to trimming and J lost 2 bases, with 6 bases between them. The CDR3 sequence is 13 residues long. Turning to this clonotype: The antigen is not known.

This rearrangement joins TRBV25-1 to TRBJ2-7; D gene uncertain. This TCR came from an adult who was a healthcare worker with PCR-confirmed SARS-CoV-2 infection or an uninfected control (not recorded which). The sample was whole blood, taken at baseline. The CDR3 coding sequence is TGTGCCAGCAGTGAATTTCGAACCTACGAGCAGTACTTC. This translates into CASSEFRTYEQYF.